This T cell receptor beta chain was sequenced for a study of shared clonotypes between healthy human individuals. With respect to this clone: Its cognate antigen is unknown.

Findings and caveats of the study: Blood alone was sampled, and tissue repertoires likely differ.

Looked up from germline, CDR1 is KGHSH and CDR2 is LQKENI. V was clipped by 4 bases and J by 0 bases; unmatched bases: 6. The CDR3 runs to 16 residues. The data were produced by immunoSEQ multiplex PCR, yet TCRdb's version contains in-frame clones alone and is incomplete. Of 190,000 or so clones detected, 66% appear once; the ten largest clones hold 10%. Donation came from healthy HIV-negative adults that had no recent acute infections or vaccinations. CD4+ cells yielded CD45RA+ naive and CD45RA-negative memory subsets. The sample was memory CD4+ T cells sorted from blood. Subset described: CD45RA-negative fraction. This receptor was identified in a young man in good health. The chain has TRBV18 and TRBJ1-3, with 7 bases fitting TRBD1. CDR3 coding DNA: TGTGCCAGCTCACGGGGGACAGTTTCCTCTGGAAACACCATATATTTT. It translates to CASSRGTVSSGNTIYF. Full variable domain (missing parts from reference TRBV18 and TRBJ1-3): NAGVMQNPRHLVRRRGQEARLRCSPMKGHSHVYWYRQLPEEGLKFMVYLQKENIIDESGMPKERFSAEFPKEGPSILRIQQVVRGDSAAYFCASSRGTVSSGNTIYFGEGSWLTVV.